The entry below gives a single T cell receptor (beta chain) sequence along with its context. Antigen unknown. These data belong to a study of T cell repertoires and leukemia-associated antigens. MiXCR, run by TCRdb on the 5' RACE reads, gives a single entry per CDR3 protein. Counted here are over 8,500 distinct CDR3 sequences, 43% occurring once; the ten biggest clones make up around 61%. Without fetal bovine serum, CD3+ T cells were rested overnight. CDR3 size: 12 residues. Germline CDR1 SNHLY, CDR2 FYNNEI. V gave up 8 bases and J gave up 9 bases, with 11 bases separating them. Input material: CD3+ T cells sorted from blood and cultured. The genes are TRBV2 and TRBJ1-6; D remains ambiguous. This receptor was obtained from a female donor in good health. The CDR3 sequence: CASGGASSPLHF. The DNA of the CDR3 is TGTGCCAGCGGTGGTGCGTCTTCACCCCTCCACTTT.